A selection of T cell receptor beta chains follows, all from one sample in a study of cytotoxic CD8 clonotypes in ibrutinib-treated CLL. Sequencing used immunoSEQ multiplex PCR; TCRdb keeps in-frame clones, though not all of them. There are about 140,000 clones in the sample; roughly 77% occur only once, and around a quarter lies in the top ten. The source was PBMCs, collected after 12 months of ibrutinib treatment. The receptors stem from a human donor with chronic lymphocytic leukemia. CDR3s include the opening cysteine and the closing phenylalanine or tryptophan. D genes are given only for firm matches. The listing skips clone size in some rows; elsewhere it reads once, few, many or a size class.

j_call	d_call	v_call	clone_size	cdr3_aa	cdr3_nt
TRBJ2-3	.	TRBV6-5	.	CASSYLGGFPDTQYF	TGTGCCAGCAGTTACCTAGGCGGATTCCCAGATACGCAGTATTTT
TRBJ2-2	.	TRBV2	.	CASSRDWATNTGELFF	TGTGCCAGCAGTCGGGACTGGGCGACGAACACCGGGGAGCTGTTTTTT
TRBJ1-2	.	TRBV6-5	few	CASSYLGGRGLYGYTF	TGTGCCAGCAGTTACCTGGGGGGGAGAGGACTGTATGGCTACACCTTC
TRBJ1-3	.	TRBV6-1	.	CASSEAGQKNGNTIYF	TGTGCCAGCAGTGAAGCGGGGCAGAAAAATGGAAACACCATATATTTT
TRBJ1-6	.	TRBV6-4	.	CASSDVGNSPLHF	TGTGCCAGCAGTGACGTTGGGAATTCACCCCTCCACTTT
TRBJ2-1	.	TRBV4-2	once	CASSQVRGSEQFF	TGTGCCAGCAGCCAAGTCCGGGGCTCTGAGCAGTTCTTC
TRBJ1-2	TRBD1	TRBV14	.	CASSQEQGYGYTF	TGTGCCAGCAGCCAAGAACAGGGGTATGGCTACACCTTC
TRBJ1-2	TRBD1	TRBV7-7	once	CASSPSLQRGDRQPLGYTF	TGTGCCAGCAGTCCCAGTTTGCAGCGCGGGGACAGACAGCCCCTCGGGTACACCTTC
TRBJ1-1	TRBD1	TRBV5-1	.	CASSLEPLTGVAFF	TGCGCCAGCAGCCTAGAACCACTGACAGGGGTAGCTTTCTTT
TRBJ1-4	TRBD1	TRBV25-1	.	CASRTRQGQGEKLFF	TGTGCCAGCAGGACCCGACAGGGGCAGGGTGAAAAACTGTTTTTT
TRBJ1-1	.	TRBV19	.	CASSIGWQDTEAFF	TGTGCCAGTAGTATCGGGTGGCAGGACACTGAAGCTTTCTTT
TRBJ1-4	TRBD1	TRBV19	.	CASSTGAGQGKLFF	TGTGCCAGTAGTACCGGCGCCGGACAGGGAAAACTGTTTTTT
TRBJ2-2	TRBD2	TRBV9	.	CATAGVGGELFF	TGTGCCACCGCGGGAGTGGGCGGGGAGCTGTTTTTT
TRBJ1-5	.	TRBV9	.	CASSIRTPGDQPQHF	TGTGCCAGCAGCATCCGGACACCGGGAGATCAGCCCCAGCATTTT
TRBJ1-5	.	TRBV6-5	many	CASRLGPTGPQHF	TGTGCCAGCAGACTGGGACCCACTGGGCCCCAGCATTTT
TRBJ2-7	.	TRBV18	few	CASSPGFEQYF	TGTGCCAGCTCACCAGGGTTCGAGCAGTACTTC
TRBJ2-3	.	TRBV7-3	.	CASSLRQGGSTDTQYF	TGTGCCAGCAGCTTAAGGCAGGGCGGGAGCACAGATACGCAGTATTTT
TRBJ1-2	TRBD1	TRBV19	once	CASSIEGGQNNYGYTF	TGTGCCAGTAGTATAGAGGGGGGACAGAATAACTATGGCTACACCTTC
TRBJ1-3	TRBD1	TRBV30	.	CAWISQGAFGNTIYF	TGTGCCTGGATCTCCCAGGGGGCGTTTGGAAACACCATATATTTT
TRBJ2-5	TRBD1	TRBV4-1	.	CASSPKQGAETQYF	TGCGCCAGCAGCCCGAAGCAGGGGGCGGAGACCCAGTACTTC
TRBJ2-1	TRBD1	TRBV19	few	CASSIKGALYNEQFF	TGTGCCAGTAGTATTAAGGGGGCTTTGTACAATGAGCAGTTCTTC
TRBJ2-3	.	TRBV9	.	CASSVSGVGTDTQYF	TGTGCCAGCAGCGTATCAGGGGTAGGGACAGATACGCAGTATTTT
TRBJ2-7	TRBD2	TRBV28	.	CASSRLAGGYYEQYF	TGTGCCAGCAGCCGACTAGCGGGCGGGTACTACGAGCAGTACTTC
TRBJ2-5	TRBD1	TRBV18	.	CASSPQGTAQETQYF	TGTGCCAGCTCACCACAAGGGACAGCCCAAGAGACCCAGTACTTC
TRBJ2-3	TRBD1	TRBV9	.	CASSVAGTGFRDTQYF	TGTGCCAGCAGCGTCGCCGGGACAGGGTTCAGAGATACGCAGTATTTT
TRBJ2-2	.	TRBV11-1	.	CASSLRGPTGELFF	TGTGCCAGCAGCTTAAGGGGTCCCACCGGGGAGCTGTTTTTT
TRBJ1-1	.	TRBV18	.	CASSPPIRTEAFF	TGTGCCAGCTCACCTCCGATTCGCACTGAAGCTTTCTTT
TRBJ1-5	.	TRBV19	.	CASSITAGYSNQPQHF	TGTGCCAGTAGTATCACCGCGGGGTATAGCAATCAGCCCCAGCATTTT